Given below is one T cell receptor beta chain in context. The sample is drawn from a study of healthy donors' naive CD4 and CD8 T cells. A linear amplification protocol produced the TCR libraries from 500 ng of total RNA. TCRdb analysed the reads with MiXCR anew, one entry per CDR3 protein. The sample consists of around 200,000 distinct CDR3 sequences, 74% of them appearing once. Sequencing was done on a sample of naive CD4+ and CD8+ T cells sorted from blood, pooled from several donors. The TCR originated in a pool of human donors in good health; the sample pools cells from several healthy donors.

The CDR3: CASSYGTGISNQPQHF. The CDR3 nucleotides are TGTGCCAGCAGTTACGGGACAGGGATTAGCAATCAGCCCCAGCATTTT. The rearrangement uses TRBV5-6 and TRBJ1-5; 9 nucleotides agree with TRBD1. The CDR3 totals 16 residues. Germline V lookup: CDR1 SGHDT, CDR2 YYEEEE. The V gene end was trimmed by 5 bases and the J gene end by 0 bases; junction bases not matched to a gene: 6.